The 3 T cell receptor beta chains reported below all come from one sample, sequenced in a study of spatial heterogeneity in lung cancer. Whole-study findings and limits: Tumor mutation counts were tracked by expanded intratumoral alpha and beta TCR counts.

TCRdb used MiXCR to reprocess the 5' RACE reads, holding one entry per CDR3 protein. The sample yields some 6,000 distinct CDR3 sequences, 14% seen once. The sample's time point: sample taken at primary tumor resection. Their specific antigens are unknown. The input for sequencing was lung tumor tissue, taken at surgery. The receptors here all came from a male donor with early-stage non-small cell lung cancer.

By share of the sample, this clonotype is medium-sized. This beta chain is an unintended read in a library built for alpha chains; its size means little. This rearrangement joins TRBV3-1 to TRBJ2-7; no clear D gene. Germline CDR1 is LGHDT and CDR2 is YNNKEL (reference sequence). The CDR3 runs to 13 residues. V was cut by 0 bases and J by 9 bases, with 12 bases left in between. The CDR3 sequence is CASSQENSDRQYF. CDR3 bases: TGTGCCAGCAGCCAAGAAAACAGTGATCGGCAGTACTTC.

By sample share, this clonotype is medium-sized. The library was prepared for alpha chains; this beta chain is a stray read, so its frequency means little. The chain links TRBV7-3 to TRBJ2-3; TRBD2 matches at 7 bases. V was clipped by 6 bases and J by 10 bases; unmatched bases: 10. This CDR3 region has 13 residues. Germline V gene sequence: CDR1 SGHTA, CDR2 FQGTGA. CDR3 sequence: CASSPLGGSAQYF. The CDR3 nucleotides read TGTGCCAGCAGTCCCCTCGGGGGGAGTGCGCAGTATTTT.

This clonotype was found many times. At one end, the junction sequence differs from germline, possibly due to a read error. This beta chain is an off-target read within a library intended for alpha chains, so its frequency means little. The chain has TRBV7-9 and TRBJ2-5, with TRBD2 matching over 14 bases. The length of the CDR3 is 13 residues. Germline-derived CDR1 and CDR2 are SEHNR and FQNEAQ (reference sequence). CDR3 sequence reads: CASRGLAGEAQYF. In DNA, the CDR3 is TGTGCCAGCAGGGGACTAGCGGGAGAGGCCCAGTACTTC.